The present TCR beta chain was sequenced within a study of STAT5B mutations in CD4+ large granular lymphocyte leukemia (dated 2022 in TCRdb). Looking at the study overall: Among the healthy controls, the CDR3 'QG' motif was associated with a particular HLA allele. The purity of purified fractions was confirmed by flow cytometry on FACSCanto II or FACSVerse to exceed 95% among lymphocytes. TCRbeta repertoires of CD4+ T-cell large granular lymphocyte leukemia patients were compared with those of healthy blood donors.

Buffy coats from around 37 blood donors, supplied by the Finnish Red Cross blood service, were used as healthy controls. All TCR-sequenced material derived from peripheral blood: patient blood samples and healthy donor buffy coats. Ficoll-Hypaque gradient centrifugation was used to isolate peripheral blood mononuclear cells. CD4+ cells were purified magnetically from the buffy coats of healthy controls. Genomic DNA was extracted with the Gentra Puregene Cell and Tissue kit and quantified on a Qubit 2.0 fluorometer. Looking up the germline V gene (reference sequence) yields CDR1 MNHNY and CDR2 SVGAGI. The CDR3 spans 13 residues, from the cysteine through the phenylalanine. Only the CDR3 region is kept as DNA, spanning 39 bases read in frame from base 1. V is shortened by 2 bases, J by 5 bases, and the region joining them spans 9 bases. As concerns this clone: Its antigen remains unidentified. The record has no base qualities; no much larger clone is one base away.

Here is what the overall study found, with its caveats: The main leukemic clonotypes were found to be private to each patient, although around 24% of the main leukemic clonotypes were detected at low frequency in the non-leukemic repertoires of other patients. TRBV06-family usage was enriched among the top patient clones (8/27) compared with healthy controls (2/35). The data were not HLA-matched, and the relatively small sample size could explain the higher clonality seen in CD4+ compared with CD8+ T-LGLL. Greater clonality appeared to be present in CD4-sorted patient repertoires than in healthy CD4+ repertoires, and the difference was retained after the putative leukemic clones were removed.

TCRbeta rearrangements were sequenced from genomic DNA using the immunoSEQ assay at survey resolution. Per the authors' processing: A lowest detectable productive clonotype frequency of 2.59 x 10-5 was observed in the TCR sequencing data. Only productive TCRbeta rearrangements, defined as complete and in-frame sequences, were included in the analyses. Clonality for each sample was calculated as Simpson clonality in the immunoSEQ Analyzer version 3.0. Clones were grouped by frequency into very rare, small, medium, large (1-20%) or hyperexpanded (>20%) categories. Generation probabilities were estimated with OLGA 1.2.3, V-gene circos plots were made with VDJtools, specificities were looked up in VDJdb, and CDR3 motifs were identified with GLIPH. TCRdb retrieved this table from immuneACCESS and kept in-frame rearrangements only. Not all clones are present; in checked studies, unresolved V genes account for under half, and no reason is known for the remainder. That table gives V, J and clone size, and the DNA gave D and trimming. This sample comprises fewer than 25,000 clones, about 80% of them detected only once. Jointly, the top ten make up around 8.6% of the sample.

This sequence was found in a human donor in good health. The sequence links TRBV6-6 to TRBJ2-5; a weak D assignment points to TRBD2 (5 bases agree). The sample comprised CD4+ T cells from blood buffy coats. The nucleotides are TGTGCCAGCAGTTACAATTCGGGGGAGACCCAGTACTTC. It translates to CASSYNSGETQYF.